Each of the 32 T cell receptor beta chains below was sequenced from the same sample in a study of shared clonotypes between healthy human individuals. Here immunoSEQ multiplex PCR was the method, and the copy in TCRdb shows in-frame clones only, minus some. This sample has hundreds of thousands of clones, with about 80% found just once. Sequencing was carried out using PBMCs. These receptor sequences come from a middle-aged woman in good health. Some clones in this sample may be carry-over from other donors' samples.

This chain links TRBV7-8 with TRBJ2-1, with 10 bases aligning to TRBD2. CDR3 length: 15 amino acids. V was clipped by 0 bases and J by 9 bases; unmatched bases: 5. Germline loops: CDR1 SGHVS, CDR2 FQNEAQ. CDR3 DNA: TGTGCCAGCAGCTTAGCGCTAGCGGGAGTTGTTGAGCAGTTCTTC. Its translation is CASSLALAGVVEQFF.

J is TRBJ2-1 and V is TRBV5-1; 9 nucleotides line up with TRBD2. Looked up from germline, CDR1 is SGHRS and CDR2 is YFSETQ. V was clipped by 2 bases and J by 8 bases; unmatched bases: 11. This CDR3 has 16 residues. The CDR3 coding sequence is TGCGCCAGCAGCTTTTGGCTCCTAGCGGGAATTCATGAGCAGTTCTTC. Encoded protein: CASSFWLLAGIHEQFF.

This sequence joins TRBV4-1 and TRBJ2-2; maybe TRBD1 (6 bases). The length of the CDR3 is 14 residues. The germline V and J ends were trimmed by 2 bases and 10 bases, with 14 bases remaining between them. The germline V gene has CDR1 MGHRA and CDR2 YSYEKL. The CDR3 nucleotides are TGCGCCAGCAGCCAATCAGGGGCTCAAGCGGAGCTGTTTTTT. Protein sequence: CASSQSGAQAELFF.

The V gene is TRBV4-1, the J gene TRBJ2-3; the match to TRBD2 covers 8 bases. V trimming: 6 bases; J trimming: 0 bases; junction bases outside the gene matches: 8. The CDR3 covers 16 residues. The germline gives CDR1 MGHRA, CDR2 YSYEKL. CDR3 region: CASRPKLAVSTDTQYF. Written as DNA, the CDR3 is TGCGCCAGCAGGCCCAAACTAGCGGTTAGCACAGATACGCAGTATTTT.

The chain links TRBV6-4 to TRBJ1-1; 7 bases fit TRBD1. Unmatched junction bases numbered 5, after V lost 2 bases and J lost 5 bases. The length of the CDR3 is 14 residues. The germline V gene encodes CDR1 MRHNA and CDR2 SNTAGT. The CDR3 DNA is TGTGCCAGCAGTGACGGCCAGGGGGGGACTGAAGCTTTCTTT. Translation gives CASSDGQGGTEAFF.

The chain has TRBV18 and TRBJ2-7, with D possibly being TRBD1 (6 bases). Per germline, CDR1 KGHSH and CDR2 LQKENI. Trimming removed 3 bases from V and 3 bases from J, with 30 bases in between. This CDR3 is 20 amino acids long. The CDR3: CASSPGTWDAYRVFFYEQYF. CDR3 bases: TGTGCCAGCTCACCGGGGACCTGGGATGCCTACAGGGTCTTCTTCTACGAGCAGTACTTC.

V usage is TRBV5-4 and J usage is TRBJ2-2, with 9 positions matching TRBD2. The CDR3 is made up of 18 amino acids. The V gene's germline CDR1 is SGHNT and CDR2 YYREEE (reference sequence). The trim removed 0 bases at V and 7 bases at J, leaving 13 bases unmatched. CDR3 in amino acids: CASSLGLAGVSFGGELFF. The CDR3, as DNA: TGTGCCAGCAGCTTGGGGTTAGCGGGAGTTTCATTTGGCGGGGAGCTGTTTTTT.

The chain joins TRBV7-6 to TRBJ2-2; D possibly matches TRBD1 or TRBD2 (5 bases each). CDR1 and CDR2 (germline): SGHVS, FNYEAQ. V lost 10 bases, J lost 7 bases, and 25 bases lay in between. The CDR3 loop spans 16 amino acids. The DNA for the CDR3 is TGTGCCACGACACCCAAGGGCAGGGAGCTCAGCGGGGAGCTGTTTTTT. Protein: CATTPKGRELSGELFF.

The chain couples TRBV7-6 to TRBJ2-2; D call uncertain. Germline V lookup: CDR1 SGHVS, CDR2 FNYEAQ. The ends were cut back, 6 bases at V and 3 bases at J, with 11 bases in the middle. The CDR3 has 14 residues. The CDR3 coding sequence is TGTGCCAGCAGTCCGCAGGCCGACACCGGGGAGCTGTTTTTT. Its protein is CASSPQADTGELFF.

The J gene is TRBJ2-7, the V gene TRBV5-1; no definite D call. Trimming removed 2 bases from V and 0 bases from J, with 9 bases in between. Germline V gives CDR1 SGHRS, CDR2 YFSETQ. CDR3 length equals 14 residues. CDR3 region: CASSFSQDSYEQYF. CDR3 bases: TGCGCCAGCAGCTTCAGCCAGGACTCCTACGAGCAGTACTTC.

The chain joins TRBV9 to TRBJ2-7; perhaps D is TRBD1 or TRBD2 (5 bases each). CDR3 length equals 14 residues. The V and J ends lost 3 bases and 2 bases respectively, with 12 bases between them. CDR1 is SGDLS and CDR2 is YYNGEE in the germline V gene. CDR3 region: CASSAPGTAYEQYF. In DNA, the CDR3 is TGTGCCAGCAGCGCCCCCGGGACCGCCTACGAGCAGTACTTC.

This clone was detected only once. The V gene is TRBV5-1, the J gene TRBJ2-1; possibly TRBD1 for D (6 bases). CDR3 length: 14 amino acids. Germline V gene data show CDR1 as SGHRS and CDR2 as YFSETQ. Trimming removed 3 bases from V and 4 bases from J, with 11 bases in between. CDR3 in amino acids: CASSSGTYYNEQFF. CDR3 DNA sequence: TGCGCCAGCAGCTCCGGGACATATTACAATGAGCAGTTCTTC. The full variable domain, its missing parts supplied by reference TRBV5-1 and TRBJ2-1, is KAGVTQTPRYLIKTRGQQVTLSCSPISGHRSVSWYQQTPGQGLQFLFEYFSETQRNKGNFPGRFSGRQFSNSRSEMNVSTLELGDSALYLCASSSGTYYNEQFFGPGTRLTVL.

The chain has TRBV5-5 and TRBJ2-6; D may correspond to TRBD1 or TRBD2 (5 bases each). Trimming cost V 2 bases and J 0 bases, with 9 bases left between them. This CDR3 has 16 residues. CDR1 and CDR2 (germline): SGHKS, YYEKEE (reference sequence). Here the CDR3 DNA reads TGTGCCAGCAGCTTCCGGGACGGCTCTGGGGCCAACGTCCTGACTTTC. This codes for CASSFRDGSGANVLTF.

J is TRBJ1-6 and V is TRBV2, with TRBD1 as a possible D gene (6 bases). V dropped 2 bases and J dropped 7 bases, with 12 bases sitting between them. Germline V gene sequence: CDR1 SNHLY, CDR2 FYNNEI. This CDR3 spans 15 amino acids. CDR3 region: CASSEYQGSNSPLHF. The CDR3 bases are TGTGCCAGCAGTGAATACCAGGGGAGCAATTCACCCCTCCACTTT.

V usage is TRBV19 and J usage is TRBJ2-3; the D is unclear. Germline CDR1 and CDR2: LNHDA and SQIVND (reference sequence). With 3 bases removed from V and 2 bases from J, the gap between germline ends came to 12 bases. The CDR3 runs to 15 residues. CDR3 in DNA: TGTGCCAGTAGTATGGGATTTGAGGCCACAGATACGCAGTATTTT. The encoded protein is CASSMGFEATDTQYF. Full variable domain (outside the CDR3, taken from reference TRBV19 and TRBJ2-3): DGGITQSPKYLFRKEGQNVTLSCEQNLNHDAMYWYRQDPGQGLRLIYYSQIVNDFQKGDIAEGYSVSREKKESFPLTVTSAQKNPTAFYLCASSMGFEATDTQYFGPGTRLTVL.

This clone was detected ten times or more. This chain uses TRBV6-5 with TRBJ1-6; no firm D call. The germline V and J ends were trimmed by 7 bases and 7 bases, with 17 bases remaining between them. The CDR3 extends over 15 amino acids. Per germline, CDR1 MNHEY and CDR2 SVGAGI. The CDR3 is CASTPSGPGNSPLHF. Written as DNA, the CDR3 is TGTGCCAGCACCCCCTCCGGCCCAGGCAATTCACCCCTCCACTTT.

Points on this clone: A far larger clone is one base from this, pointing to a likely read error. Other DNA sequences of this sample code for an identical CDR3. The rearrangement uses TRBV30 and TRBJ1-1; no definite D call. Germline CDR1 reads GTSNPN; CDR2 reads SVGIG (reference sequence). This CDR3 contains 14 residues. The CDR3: CAWRDSPAGTEAFF. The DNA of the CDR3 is TGTGCCTGGAGGGACTCGCCGGCGGGCACTGAAGCTTTCTTC.

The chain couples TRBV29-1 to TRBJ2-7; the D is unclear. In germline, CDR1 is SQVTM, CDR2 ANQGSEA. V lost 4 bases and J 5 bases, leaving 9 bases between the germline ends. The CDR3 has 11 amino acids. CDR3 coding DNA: TGCAGCGTTGGTCACGGCGACGAGCAGTACTTC. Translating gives CSVGHGDEQYF.

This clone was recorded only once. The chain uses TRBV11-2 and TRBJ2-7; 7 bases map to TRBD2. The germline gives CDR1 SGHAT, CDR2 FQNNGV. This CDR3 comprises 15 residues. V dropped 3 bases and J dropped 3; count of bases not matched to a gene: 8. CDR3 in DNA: TGTGCCAGCAGCTTTGGAGCGGGGATAGGCTACGAGCAGTACTTC. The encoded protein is CASSFGAGIGYEQYF.

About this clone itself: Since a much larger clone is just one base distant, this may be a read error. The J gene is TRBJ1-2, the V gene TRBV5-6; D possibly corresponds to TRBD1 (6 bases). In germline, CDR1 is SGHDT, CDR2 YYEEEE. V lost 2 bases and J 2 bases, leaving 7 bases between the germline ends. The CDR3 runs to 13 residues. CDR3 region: CASSLGGNYGYTF. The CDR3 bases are TGTGCCAGCAGCTTAGGGGGAAACTATGGCTACACCTTC.

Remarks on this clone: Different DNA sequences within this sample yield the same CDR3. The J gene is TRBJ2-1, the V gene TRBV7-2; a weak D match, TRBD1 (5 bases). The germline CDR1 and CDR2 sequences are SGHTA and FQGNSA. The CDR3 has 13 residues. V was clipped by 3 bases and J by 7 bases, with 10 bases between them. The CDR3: CASSLGRVNEQFF. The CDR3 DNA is TGTGCCAGCAGCTTGGGCAGGGTGAATGAGCAGTTCTTC.

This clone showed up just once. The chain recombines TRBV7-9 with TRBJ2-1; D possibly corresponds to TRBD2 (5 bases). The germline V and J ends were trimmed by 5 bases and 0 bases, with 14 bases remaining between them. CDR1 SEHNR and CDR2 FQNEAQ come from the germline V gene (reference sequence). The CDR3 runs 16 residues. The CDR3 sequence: CASSPPGSSSYNEQFF. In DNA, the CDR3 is TGTGCCAGCAGCCCCCCGGGGTCGAGCTCCTACAATGAGCAGTTCTTC.

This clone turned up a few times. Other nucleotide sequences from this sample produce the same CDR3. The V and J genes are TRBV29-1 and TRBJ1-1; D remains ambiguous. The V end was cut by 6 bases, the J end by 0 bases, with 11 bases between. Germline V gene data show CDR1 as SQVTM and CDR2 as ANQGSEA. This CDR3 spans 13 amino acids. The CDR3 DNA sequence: TGCAGCGTAGGAGGGCAGTTGAACACTGAAGCTTTCTTT. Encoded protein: CSVGGQLNTEAFF.

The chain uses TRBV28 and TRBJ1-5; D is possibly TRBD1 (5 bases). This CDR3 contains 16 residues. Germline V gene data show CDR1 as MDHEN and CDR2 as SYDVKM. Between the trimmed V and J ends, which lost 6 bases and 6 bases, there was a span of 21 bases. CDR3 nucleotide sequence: TGTGCCAGCAGGCCAGATGGGGGGTGGGGCAGTCAGCCCCAGCATTTT. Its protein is CASRPDGGWGSQPQHF.

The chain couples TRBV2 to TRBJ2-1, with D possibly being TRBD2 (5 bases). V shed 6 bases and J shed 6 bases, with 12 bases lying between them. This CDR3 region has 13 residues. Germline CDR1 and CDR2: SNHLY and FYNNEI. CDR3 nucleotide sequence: TGTGCCAGCAGCCAACATGAGGGCAATGAGCAGTTCTTC. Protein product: CASSQHEGNEQFF.

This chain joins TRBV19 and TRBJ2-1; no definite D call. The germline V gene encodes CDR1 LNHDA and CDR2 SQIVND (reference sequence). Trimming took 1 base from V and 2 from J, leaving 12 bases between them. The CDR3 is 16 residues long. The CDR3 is CASSIGPLGPYNEQFF. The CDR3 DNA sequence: TGTGCCAGTAGTATAGGCCCCCTCGGCCCCTACAATGAGCAGTTCTTC. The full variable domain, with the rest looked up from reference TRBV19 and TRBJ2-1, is DGGITQSPKYLFRKEGQNVTLSCEQNLNHDAMYWYRQDPGQGLRLIYYSQIVNDFQKGDIAEGYSVSREKKESFPLTVTSAQKNPTAFYLCASSIGPLGPYNEQFFGPGTRLTVL.

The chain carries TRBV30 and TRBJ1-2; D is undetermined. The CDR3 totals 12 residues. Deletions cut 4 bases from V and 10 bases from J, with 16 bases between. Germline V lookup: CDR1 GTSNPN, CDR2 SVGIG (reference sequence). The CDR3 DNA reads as TGTGCCTGGACGAGGAACAGAACAATCTACACCTTC. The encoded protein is CAWTRNRTIYTF.

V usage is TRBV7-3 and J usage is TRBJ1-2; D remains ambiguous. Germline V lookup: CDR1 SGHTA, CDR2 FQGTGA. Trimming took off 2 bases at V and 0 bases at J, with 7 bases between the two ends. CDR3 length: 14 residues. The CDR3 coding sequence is TGTGCCAGCAGCTTATCGGCAGCTAACTATGGCTACACCTTC. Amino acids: CASSLSAANYGYTF.

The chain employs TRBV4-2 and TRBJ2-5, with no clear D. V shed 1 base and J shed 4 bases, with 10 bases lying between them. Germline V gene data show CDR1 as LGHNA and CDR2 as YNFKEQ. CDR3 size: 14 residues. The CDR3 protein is CASSQVGGGETQYF. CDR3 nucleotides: TGTGCCAGCAGCCAAGTGGGTGGTGGAGAGACCCAGTACTTC.

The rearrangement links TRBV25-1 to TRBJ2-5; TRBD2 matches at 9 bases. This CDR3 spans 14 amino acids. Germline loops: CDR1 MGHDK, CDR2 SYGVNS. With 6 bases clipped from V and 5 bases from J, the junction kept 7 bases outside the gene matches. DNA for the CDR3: TGTGCCAGCAGGCGGGGGGGGCTCCCTGAGACCCAGTACTTC. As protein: CASRRGGLPETQYF.

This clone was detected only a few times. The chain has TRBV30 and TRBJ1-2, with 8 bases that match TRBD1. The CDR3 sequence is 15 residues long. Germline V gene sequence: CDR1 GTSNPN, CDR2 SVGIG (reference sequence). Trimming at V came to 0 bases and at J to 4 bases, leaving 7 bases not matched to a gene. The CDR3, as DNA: TGTGCCTGGAGTGTACCGAACAGGGGGGTCTATGGCTACACCTTC. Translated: CAWSVPNRGVYGYTF.

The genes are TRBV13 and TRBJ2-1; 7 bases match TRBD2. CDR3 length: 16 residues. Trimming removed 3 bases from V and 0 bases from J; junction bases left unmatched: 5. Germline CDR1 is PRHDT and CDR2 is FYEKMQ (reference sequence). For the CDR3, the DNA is TGTGCCAGCAGCTTGGCCCTAGCGGACTCCTACAATGAGCAGTTCTTC. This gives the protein CASSLALADSYNEQFF.